These 14 T cell receptor beta chains share one sample of origin, sequenced in a study of T cells in Graves' hyperthyroidism and ophthalmopathy. Amplified regions were TCR beta CDR3 sequences from RNA transcripts. HTBI primers were used for first-round RT-PCR of the TCR CDR3. TCRdb processed the multiplex PCR reads anew with MiXCR; each CDR3 protein has one entry. The sample lists under 350,000 distinct CDR3 sequences, about 21% occurring once. Sequenced input: blood. These receptors all stem from a woman in her fifties or sixties with Graves' hyperthyroidism.

This clonotype was seen at least ten times. The rearrangement joins TRBV12-3 or TRBV12-4 to TRBJ2-5; possibly TRBD2 for D (6 bases). Trimming took 6 bases from V and 2 from J, leaving 10 bases between them. The CDR3 runs 13 residues. The CDR3 sequence is CASRGGGQETQYF. The CDR3, as DNA: TGTGCCAGCAGGGGGGGTGGGCAAGAGACCCAGTACTTC.

This clonotype showed up just a few times. This chain uses TRBV2 with TRBJ2-1; the match to TRBD2 covers 8 bases. Germline CDR1 SNHLY, CDR2 FYNNEI. This CDR3 comprises 18 residues. Losses at the gene ends were 6 bases for V and 3 bases for J; bases not matched to a gene: 16. CDR3 coding DNA: TGTGCCAGCAGCCCGGGGAGTTCTGGGACTAGGATCTACAATGAGCAGTTCTTC. It yields the protein CASSPGSSGTRIYNEQFF.

Ten or more counts support this clonotype. The chain couples TRBV6-1 to TRBJ2-3, with D perhaps given as TRBD1 or TRBD2 (5 bases each). V lost 3 bases and J lost 1, with 8 bases in between. Germline CDR1 reads MNHNS; CDR2 reads SASEGT. There are 14 residues in the CDR3. The CDR3 sequence is CASSDRGRTDTQYF. CDR3 sequence (DNA): TGTGCCAGCAGTGACCGGGGACGCACAGATACGCAGTATTTT.

This clonotype occurred a few times. V gene TRBV12-3 or TRBV12-4 combines with J gene TRBJ1-5; 7 bases agree with TRBD1. The CDR3 length is 17 residues. V gave up 5 bases and J gave up 0 bases; unmatched junction bases: 10. The CDR3 region is CASSRGTGANSNQPQHF. The CDR3 DNA is TGTGCCAGCAGTCGAGGTACAGGGGCGAATAGCAATCAGCCCCAGCATTTT.

This clonotype was recorded many times. The chain joins TRBV5-1 to TRBJ2-3; 9 nucleotides agree with TRBD2. Trimming took 0 bases from V and 5 from J; bases not matched to a gene: 7. Germline V gene lookup returns CDR1 SGHRS and CDR2 YFSETQ. This CDR3 spans 16 amino acids. Written as DNA, the CDR3 is TGCGCCAGCAGCTTGGCCGGCAGCGGGAGGATAGATACGCAGTATTTT. It encodes CASSLAGSGRIDTQYF.

This clonotype was counted only a few times. This rearrangement joins TRBV18 to TRBJ1-6, with TRBD1 matching over 9 bases. This CDR3 is 15 amino acids long. V dropped 1 base and J dropped 6; count of bases not matched to a gene: 1. The germline V gene encodes CDR1 KGHSH and CDR2 LQKENI. Here the CDR3 reads CASSPLDRGNSPLHF. As DNA, the CDR3 is TGTGCCAGCTCACCACTGGACAGGGGTAATTCACCCCTCCACTTT.

This clonotype was picked up many times. The chain employs TRBV29-1 and TRBJ1-1, with D possibly matching TRBD1 (6 bases). The CDR3 totals 13 residues. Between the trimmed V and J ends, which lost 4 bases and 4 bases, there was a span of 13 bases. Germline V lookup: CDR1 SQVTM, CDR2 ANQGSEA. CDR3 in DNA: TGCAGCGTTGCCAGGGGAGGGGGCACTGAAGCTTTCTTT. This gives the protein CSVARGGGTEAFF.

At least ten counts were recorded for this clonotype. This rearrangement joins TRBV5-1 to TRBJ2-1, with 9 nucleotides matching TRBD2. V shed 0 bases, J shed 8 bases, and the junction held 9 bases outside the gene matches. Germline assignment: CDR1 SGHRS and CDR2 YFSETQ. The length of the CDR3 is 16 residues. The DNA for the CDR3 is TGCGCCAGCAGCTTGGTAGGTAGCGGGAGTTTCGATGAGCAGTTCTTC. This translates into CASSLVGSGSFDEQFF. The full variable domain, its missing parts supplied by reference TRBV5-1 and TRBJ2-1, is KAGVTQTPRYLIKTRGQQVTLSCSPISGHRSVSWYQQTPGQGLQFLFEYFSETQRNKGNFPGRFSGRQFSNSRSEMNVSTLELGDSALYLCASSLVGSGSFDEQFFGPGTRLTVL.

CDR3 loop: CASSIETGGTGELFF. In nucleotides, the CDR3 is TGCGCCAGCAGCATAGAAACGGGGGGTACCGGGGAGCTGTTTTTT. The chain links TRBV5-1 to TRBJ2-2; 7 positions match TRBD2. Germline CDR1 reads SGHRS; CDR2 reads YFSETQ. The CDR3 spans 15 residues. Germline trimming cut 4 bases from V and 5 bases from J; bases unmatched to any gene: 8.

This clonotype was found many times. The rearrangement uses TRBV12-3 or TRBV12-4 and TRBJ2-1; the match to TRBD1 covers 10 bases. Unmatched junction bases numbered 7, after V lost 2 bases and J lost 6 bases. The CDR3 spans 16 residues. The CDR3 region is CASSLFGTGDRNEQFF. CDR3 nucleotide sequence: TGTGCCAGCAGTTTATTCGGGACAGGGGATCGCAATGAGCAGTTCTTC.

On this clonotype itself: One end of the junction varies from germline; a read error may be responsible. The chain joins TRBV9 to TRBJ1-3, with D possibly TRBD1 on 5 matching bases. The CDR3 has 18 amino acids. Germline V gene lookup returns CDR1 SGDLS and CDR2 YYNGEE. CDR3 sequence reads: CASSVEPAGGFSGNTTYF. CDR3 bases: TGTGCCAGCAGCGTAGAGCCCGCCGGGGGGTTCTCTGGAAACACCACATATTTT.

This clonotype was detected only a few times. The gene calls are TRBV6-1 and TRBJ1-2; perhaps TRBD1 as D (6 bases). The V end lost 5 bases, the J end lost 13 bases, and 23 bases lay between the germline ends. The CDR3 is 14 residues long. Germline CDR1 is MNHNS and CDR2 is SASEGT. The CDR3 here is CASSSGGPLSFSTF. In DNA form, the CDR3 reads TGTGCCAGCAGTTCCGGGGGGCCCCTGAGTTTTAGCACCTTC.

At least ten counts were recorded for this clonotype. The V gene is TRBV20-1, the J gene TRBJ1-1, with 7 positions matching TRBD1. The V gene's germline CDR1 is DFQATT and CDR2 SNEGSKA (reference sequence). V shed 5 bases, J shed 1 base, and the junction held 4 bases outside the gene matches. This CDR3 region has 13 residues. In DNA form, the CDR3 reads TGCAGTGCTGCCGGGACAGCGAACACTGAAGCTTTCTTT. Residues: CSAAGTANTEAFF.

This chain connects TRBV5-5 to TRBJ2-2; a possible D gene is TRBD1 (7 bases). Germline CDR1 SGHKS, CDR2 YYEKEE (reference sequence). The CDR3 runs 15 residues. V was shortened by 4 bases and J by 3 bases, with 13 bases between the two germline ends. For the CDR3, the DNA is TGTGCCAGCAGCCTTCAGGGGGGTTACACCGGGGAGCTGTTTTTT. It yields the protein CASSLQGGYTGELFF.